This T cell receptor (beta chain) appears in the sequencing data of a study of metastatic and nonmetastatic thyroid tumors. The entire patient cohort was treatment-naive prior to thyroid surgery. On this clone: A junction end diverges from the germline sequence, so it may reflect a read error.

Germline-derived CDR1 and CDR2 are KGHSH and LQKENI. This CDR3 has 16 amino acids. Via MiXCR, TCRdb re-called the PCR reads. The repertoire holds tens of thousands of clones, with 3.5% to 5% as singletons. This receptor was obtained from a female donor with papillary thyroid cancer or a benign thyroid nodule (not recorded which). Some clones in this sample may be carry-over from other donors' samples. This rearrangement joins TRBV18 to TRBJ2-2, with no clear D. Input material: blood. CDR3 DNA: TGTGCCAGCTCACCCCTTGCTTCCACGAATACCGGGGAGCTGTTTTTT. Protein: CASSPLASTNTGELFF.